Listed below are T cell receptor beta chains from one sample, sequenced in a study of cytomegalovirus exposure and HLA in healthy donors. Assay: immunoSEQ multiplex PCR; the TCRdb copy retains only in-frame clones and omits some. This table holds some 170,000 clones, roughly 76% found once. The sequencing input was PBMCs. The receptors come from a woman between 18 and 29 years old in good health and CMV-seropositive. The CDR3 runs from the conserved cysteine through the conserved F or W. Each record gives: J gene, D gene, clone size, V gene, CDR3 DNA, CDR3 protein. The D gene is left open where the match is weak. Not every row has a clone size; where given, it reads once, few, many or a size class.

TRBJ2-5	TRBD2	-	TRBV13	TGTGCCAGCAGCTTATCCGGTTGGGCTAGCGGGGGGAAAGAGACCCAGTACTTC	CASSLSGWASGGKETQYF
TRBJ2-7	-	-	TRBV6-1	TGTGCCAGCAGTTTCCCGCACGGGGAGCAGTACTTC	CASSFPHGEQYF
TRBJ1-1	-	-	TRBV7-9	TGTGCCAGCAGCTTTCCGGGGATCTCTGAAGCTTTCTTT	CASSFPGISEAFF
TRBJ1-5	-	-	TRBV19	TGTGCCAGTAGCGTCCGGGACACCGGGCAGCCCCAGCATTTT	CASSVRDTGQPQHF
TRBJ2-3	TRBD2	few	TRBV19	TGTGCCAGTCCAAAGCGGGGGGGATCGGATACGCAGTATTTT	CASPKRGGSDTQYF
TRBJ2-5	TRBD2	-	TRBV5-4	TGTGCCAGCAGCTCGAGCGGGGGGGCCTTTGTTGAGACCCAGTACTTC	CASSSSGGAFVETQYF
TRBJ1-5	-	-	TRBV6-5	TGTGCCAGCAGCCGCGGGACGGGGAGCAATCAGCCCCAGCATTTT	CASSRGTGSNQPQHF
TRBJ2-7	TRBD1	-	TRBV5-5	TGTGCCAGCAGCCAAGATATTGGGACAGGGGGCTACGAGCAGTACTTC	CASSQDIGTGGYEQYF
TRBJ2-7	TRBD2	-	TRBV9	TGTGCCAGCAGCCTAGGGCTAGCGGGGGGCCCCGACTACGAGCAGTACTTC	CASSLGLAGGPDYEQYF
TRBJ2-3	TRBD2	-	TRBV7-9	TGTGCCAGCAGCAGCCAACTACCACCAGCGGGGGGTTCGGATACGCAGTATTTT	CASSSQLPPAGGSDTQYF
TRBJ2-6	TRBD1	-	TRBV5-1	TGCGCCAGCAGCTTGTATGGGACAGGCGTCGAGGTGGCCAACGTCCTGACTTTC	CASSLYGTGVEVANVLTF
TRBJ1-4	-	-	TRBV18	TGTGCCAGCTCACCAGGTGGAAGGGGGAATGAAAAACTGTTTTTT	CASSPGGRGNEKLFF
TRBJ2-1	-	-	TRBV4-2	TGTGCCAGCAGCCACCTTGGGATATCGGACTATACCTACAATGAGCAGTTCTTC	CASSHLGISDYTYNEQFF
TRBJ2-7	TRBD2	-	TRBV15	TGTGCCACCGGGGTGGGACTAGCTCCCCTCGAGCAGTACTTC	CATGVGLAPLEQYF
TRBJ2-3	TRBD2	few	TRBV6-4	TGTGCCAGCAGTGAGGCGGGGGGGTCAGATACGCAGTATTTT	CASSEAGGSDTQYF
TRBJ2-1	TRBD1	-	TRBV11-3	TGTGCCAGCAGCCCCAACAGGGGCCCCTGGGACAATGAGCAGTTCTTC	CASSPNRGPWDNEQFF
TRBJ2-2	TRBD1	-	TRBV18	TGTGCCAGCCGACAGGGAACAAACACCGGGGAGCTGTTTTTT	CASRQGTNTGELFF
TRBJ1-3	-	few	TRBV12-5	TGTGCTAGTGGTTTGGCTACCTCTGGAAACACCATATATTTT	CASGLATSGNTIYF
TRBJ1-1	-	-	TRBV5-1	TGCGCCAGCAGCTCCGGGACACAGACTGAAGCTTTCTTT	CASSSGTQTEAFF
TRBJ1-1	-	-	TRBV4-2	TGTGCCAGCAGCCTCGGGGGTATCGCTGAAGCTTTCTTT	CASSLGGIAEAFF
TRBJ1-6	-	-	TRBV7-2	TGTGCCAGCAGCTTACGCTTCGGGGGGACATCACCCCTCCACTTT	CASSLRFGGTSPLHF
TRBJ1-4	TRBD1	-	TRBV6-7	TGTGCCAGCAGTTGCAGCTTCGGACAGGGGGCGCCTGGAAAACTGTTTTTT	CASSCSFGQGAPGKLFF
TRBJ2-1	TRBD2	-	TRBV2	TGTGCCAGCAGAGGAGGCGGGGGGCAGTCCTACAATGAGCAGTTCTTC	CASRGGGGQSYNEQFF
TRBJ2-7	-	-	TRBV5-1	TGCGCCAGCAGCTTTAGCGTACCCTACGAGCAGTACTTC	CASSFSVPYEQYF
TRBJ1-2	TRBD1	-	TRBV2	TGTGCCAGCACCGCAGGGGGTGTCCGACAATATGGCTACACCTTC	CASTAGGVRQYGYTF
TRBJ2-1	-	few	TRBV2	TGTGCCAGCAGTGCCGACAGCAGCTCCTACAATGAGCAGTTCTTC	CASSADSSSYNEQFF
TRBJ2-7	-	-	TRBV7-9	TGTGCCAGCAGCTTACCCACAACCTACGAGCAGTACTTC	CASSLPTTYEQYF
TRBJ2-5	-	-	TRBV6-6	TGTGCCAGCAGCCGGGTAAAGTACCAAGAGACCCAGTACTTC	CASSRVKYQETQYF
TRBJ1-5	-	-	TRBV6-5	TGTGCCAGCAGTTACTCCGTGGGTTCGGGGCAGCCCCAGCATTTT	CASSYSVGSGQPQHF
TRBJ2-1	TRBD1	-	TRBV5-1	TGCGCCAGCAGCTCCGGACAGGAATACAATGAGCAGTTCTTC	CASSSGQEYNEQFF
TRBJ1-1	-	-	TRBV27	TGTGCCAGCAGTTTATTTGGCGGGATGAACACTGAAGCTTTCTTT	CASSLFGGMNTEAFF
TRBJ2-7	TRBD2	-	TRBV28	TGTGCCAGCTCCTCAGGGACTAGCGGGGCCTACGAGCAGTACTTC	CASSSGTSGAYEQYF
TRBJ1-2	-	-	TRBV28	TGTGCCAGCAGAGGGGAGCAGGGGATCTATGGCTACACCTTC	CASRGEQGIYGYTF
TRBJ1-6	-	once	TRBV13	TGTGCCAGCAGCTTTGGCAGCTCCTATAATTCACCCCTCCACTTT	CASSFGSSYNSPLHF
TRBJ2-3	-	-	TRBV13	TGTGCCAGCAGCAAGCCCAGAGGGTACGACTACCCAGATACGCAGTATTTT	CASSKPRGYDYPDTQYF
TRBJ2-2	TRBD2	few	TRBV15	TGTGCCACCAGCAGAGATTTACAAGCGGGGGCCGGGGAGCTGTTTTTT	CATSRDLQAGAGELFF
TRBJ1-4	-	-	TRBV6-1	TGTGCCAGCACGGGGTCTCTTGGTGAAAAACTGTTTTTT	CASTGSLGEKLFF
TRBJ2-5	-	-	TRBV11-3	TGTGCCAGCAGCCGCGGCCCCCGGGGACAAGAGACCCAGTACTTC	CASSRGPRGQETQYF
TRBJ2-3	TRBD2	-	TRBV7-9	TGTGCCAGCACCCCCTGGACTAGCGGGGGGGCCGGGACAGATACGCAGTATTTT	CASTPWTSGGAGTDTQYF
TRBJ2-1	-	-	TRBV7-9	TGTGCCAGCAGCCGTGGAGAGACAGGACTTGTCTACAATGAGCAGTTCTTC	CASSRGETGLVYNEQFF
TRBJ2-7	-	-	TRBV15	TGTGCCACCAGCAGAGCCCCCGGTCCCTGGGAGCAGTACTTC	CATSRAPGPWEQYF
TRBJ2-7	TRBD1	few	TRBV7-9	TGTGCCAGCAGCCCCCGGGACAGGGCCTACGAGCAGTACTTC	CASSPRDRAYEQYF